This paragraph covers one TCR beta chain sequence. The antigen is unknown. This record comes from a study of Ad26.COV2.S vaccination and SARS-CoV-2 variants. Whole-study context: Recipients of Ad26.COV2.S got it intramuscularly, once or twice 56 days apart. General study points: The TCR breadth and depth analyses may have produced an underestimate of total T cell responses. Responses of spike-specific T cells (both CD8+ and CD4+) reportedly showed substantial breadth after vaccination.

Treatment reported: roughly 19 received Ad26.COV2.S at low or high dose, single or two shots; about five received placebo; per-sample allocation not given. Repertoires come from day 63 after the first vaccine or placebo injection. An Ad26 vector expressing Wuhan-strain SARS-CoV-2 spike served as the vaccine. Trimming left V 4 bases short and J 2 bases short, with 18 bases between. Per germline, CDR1 SGHRS and CDR2 YFSETQ. The CDR3 contains 16 residues. Using immunoSEQ multiplex PCR, the repertoire was profiled, and TCRdb retains in-frame clones only, with some absent. The data hold about 500,000 clones, with 89% observed a single time.

This chain connects TRBV5-1 to TRBJ1-1; D might be TRBD1 (6 bases). The sequence came from a person between 18 and 65 years old who received the Ad26.COV2.S COVID-19 vaccine or a placebo. The specimen comprised peripheral blood, sampled in a trial of Ad26.COV2.S vaccine versus placebo. The chain's CDR3 is CASSPGGGGRNTEAFF. The DNA for the CDR3 is TGCGCCAGCAGCCCCGGAGGGGGAGGGCGAAACACTGAAGCTTTCTTT.